This T cell receptor beta chain was recorded in a study of naive and memory T cell subsets. Whole-study findings and limits: Clonotypes are single alpha or beta chains, not paired receptors. A few larger clonotypes appeared in naive repertoires, especially CD8, possibly memory cells re-expressing CD45RA.

V lost 4 bases and J lost 4; bases outside the gene matches: 8. Germline CDR1 is SGHRS and CDR2 is YFSETQ. The CDR3 is made up of 15 amino acids. With respect to this clonotype: The antigen is unknown.

An equimolar mix of two oligonucleotides served as the beta constant-region primer for TRBC1 and TRBC2. Four rounds of PCR amplified the ligated cDNA using nested alpha and beta constant-region primers plus SP2. TCRdb recomputed calls from the UMI-ligation and nested PCR reads with MiXCR, one row per CDR3 protein. The sample records over 90,000 distinct CDR3 sequences, around 11% being singletons. CD4 T cells were positively selected, then CD8 T cells from the CD4-negative fraction. Sequences were obtained from naive CD4+ T cells from blood. V is TRBV5-1 and J is TRBJ1-5; 7 nucleotides agree with TRBD1. This clonotype originated in a human donor in good health. In DNA form, the CDR3 reads TGCGCCAGCAGCCCGGGTGGGACAGAGAATCAGCCCCAGCATTTT. Protein product: CASSPGGTENQPQHF.